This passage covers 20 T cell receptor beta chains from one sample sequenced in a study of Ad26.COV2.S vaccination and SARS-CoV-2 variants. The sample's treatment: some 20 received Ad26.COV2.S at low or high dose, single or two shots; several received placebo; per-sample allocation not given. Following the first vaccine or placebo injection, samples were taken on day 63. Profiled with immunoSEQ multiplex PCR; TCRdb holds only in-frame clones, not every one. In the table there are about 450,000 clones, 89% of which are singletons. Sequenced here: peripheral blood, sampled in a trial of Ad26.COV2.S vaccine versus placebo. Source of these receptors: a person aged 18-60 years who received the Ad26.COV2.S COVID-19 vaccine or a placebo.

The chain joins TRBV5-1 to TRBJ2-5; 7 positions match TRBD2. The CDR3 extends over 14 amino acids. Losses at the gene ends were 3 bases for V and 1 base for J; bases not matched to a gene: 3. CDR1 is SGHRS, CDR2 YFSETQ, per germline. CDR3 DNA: TGCGCCAGCAGCTCGGGACTACTCCAAGAGACCCAGTACTTC. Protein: CASSSGLLQETQYF.

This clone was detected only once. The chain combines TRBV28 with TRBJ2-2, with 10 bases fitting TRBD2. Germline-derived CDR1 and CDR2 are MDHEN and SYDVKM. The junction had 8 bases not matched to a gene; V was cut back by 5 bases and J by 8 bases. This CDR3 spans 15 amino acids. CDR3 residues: CASSMGLATGGELFF. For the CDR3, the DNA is TGTGCCAGCAGTATGGGACTAGCGACGGGGGGGGAGCTGTTTTTT.

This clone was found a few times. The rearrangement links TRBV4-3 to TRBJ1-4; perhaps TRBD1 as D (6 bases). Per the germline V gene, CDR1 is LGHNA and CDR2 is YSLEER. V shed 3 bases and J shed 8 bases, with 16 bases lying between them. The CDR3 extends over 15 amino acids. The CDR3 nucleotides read TGCGCCAGCAGCCAGGGCTCAGGGGAGGGCGAAAAACTGTTTTTT. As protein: CASSQGSGEGEKLFF.

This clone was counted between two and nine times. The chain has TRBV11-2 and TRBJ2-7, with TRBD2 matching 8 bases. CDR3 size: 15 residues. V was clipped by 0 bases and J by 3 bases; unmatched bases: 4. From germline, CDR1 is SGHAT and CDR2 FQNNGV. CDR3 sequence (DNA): TGTGCCAGCAGCTTAGAGCTCCTAGCGGGCTACGAGCAGTACTTC. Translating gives CASSLELLAGYEQYF.

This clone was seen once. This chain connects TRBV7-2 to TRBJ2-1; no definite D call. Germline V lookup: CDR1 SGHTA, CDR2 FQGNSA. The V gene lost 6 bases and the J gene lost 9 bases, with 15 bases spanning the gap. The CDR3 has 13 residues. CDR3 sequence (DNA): TGTGCCAGCAGGAACCCTGGAATAGGTGAGCAGTTCTTC. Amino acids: CASRNPGIGEQFF.

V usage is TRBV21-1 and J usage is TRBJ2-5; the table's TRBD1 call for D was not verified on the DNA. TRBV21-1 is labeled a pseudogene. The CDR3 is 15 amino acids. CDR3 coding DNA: TGTGCCAGCAGCTCAGGGACAGGCTTCCAAGAGACCCAGTACTTC. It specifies CASSSGTGFQETQYF.

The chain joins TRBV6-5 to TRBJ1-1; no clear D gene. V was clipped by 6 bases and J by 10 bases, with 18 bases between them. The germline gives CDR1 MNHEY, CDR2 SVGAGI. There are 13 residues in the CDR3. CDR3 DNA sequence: TGTGCCAGCAGGGTCTCGGGGTTCTTAGGAGCTTTCTTT. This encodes CASRVSGFLGAFF.

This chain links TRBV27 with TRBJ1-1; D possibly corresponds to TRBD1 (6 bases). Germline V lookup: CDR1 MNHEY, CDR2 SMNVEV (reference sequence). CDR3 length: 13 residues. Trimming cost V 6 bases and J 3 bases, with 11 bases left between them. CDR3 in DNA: TGTGCCAGCAGCCCGTGGGGGCACACTGAAGCTTTCTTT. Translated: CASSPWGHTEAFF.

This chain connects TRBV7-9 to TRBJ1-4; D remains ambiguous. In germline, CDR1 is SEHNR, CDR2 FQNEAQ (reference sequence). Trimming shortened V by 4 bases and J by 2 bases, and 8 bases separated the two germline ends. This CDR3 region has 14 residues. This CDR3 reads CASSSSDTNEKLFF. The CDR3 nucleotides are TGTGCCAGCAGCTCCTCGGATACTAATGAAAAACTGTTTTTT.

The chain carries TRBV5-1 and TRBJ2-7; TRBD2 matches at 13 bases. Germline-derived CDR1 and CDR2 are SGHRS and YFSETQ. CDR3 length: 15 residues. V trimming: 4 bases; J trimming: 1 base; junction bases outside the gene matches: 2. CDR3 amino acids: CASSLTSGRSYEQYV. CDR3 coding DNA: TGCGCCAGCAGCCTGACTAGCGGGAGGTCCTACGAGCAGTACGTC.

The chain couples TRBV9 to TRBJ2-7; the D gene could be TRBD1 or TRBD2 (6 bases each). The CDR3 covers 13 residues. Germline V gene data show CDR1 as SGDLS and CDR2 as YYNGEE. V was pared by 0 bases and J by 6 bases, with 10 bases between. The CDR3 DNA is TGTGCCAGCAGCGTAGAGGGGGGCTCCGAGCAGTACGTC. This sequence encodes CASSVEGGSEQYV.

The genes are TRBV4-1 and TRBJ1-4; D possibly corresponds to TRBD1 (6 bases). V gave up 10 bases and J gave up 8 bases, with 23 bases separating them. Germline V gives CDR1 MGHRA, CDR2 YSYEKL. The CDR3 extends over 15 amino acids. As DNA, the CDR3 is TGCGCCATTCCACCATGCAGGGGTCGACGAGAAAAACTGTTTTTT. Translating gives CAIPPCRGRREKLFF.

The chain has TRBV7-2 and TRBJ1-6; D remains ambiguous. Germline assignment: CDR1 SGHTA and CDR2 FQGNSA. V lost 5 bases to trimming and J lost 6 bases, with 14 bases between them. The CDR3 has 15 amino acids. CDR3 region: CASSPGVAFNSPLHF. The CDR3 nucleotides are TGTGCCAGCAGCCCCGGGGTAGCTTTTAATTCACCCCTCCACTTT. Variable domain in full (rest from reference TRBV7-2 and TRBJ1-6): GAGVSQSPSNKVTEKGKDVELRCDPISGHTALYWYRQSLGQGLEFLIYFQGNSAPDKSGLPSDRFSAERTGGSVSTLTIQRTQQEDSAVYLCASSPGVAFNSPLHFGNGTRLTVT.

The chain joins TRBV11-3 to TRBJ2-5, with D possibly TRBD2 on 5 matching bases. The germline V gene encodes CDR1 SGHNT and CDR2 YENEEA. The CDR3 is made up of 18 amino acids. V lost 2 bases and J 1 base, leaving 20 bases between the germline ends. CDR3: CASSLRVSAAPGQETQYF. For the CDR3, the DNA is TGTGCCAGCAGCTTACGGGTTAGCGCGGCCCCCGGCCAAGAGACCCAGTACTTC.

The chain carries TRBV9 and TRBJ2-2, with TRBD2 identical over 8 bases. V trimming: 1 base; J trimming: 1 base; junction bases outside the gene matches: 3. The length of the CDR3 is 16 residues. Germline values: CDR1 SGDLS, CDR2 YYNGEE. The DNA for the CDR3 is TGTGCCAGCAGCGTACGGCTAGCGGGGAACACCGGGGAGCTGTTTTTT. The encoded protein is CASSVRLAGNTGELFF.

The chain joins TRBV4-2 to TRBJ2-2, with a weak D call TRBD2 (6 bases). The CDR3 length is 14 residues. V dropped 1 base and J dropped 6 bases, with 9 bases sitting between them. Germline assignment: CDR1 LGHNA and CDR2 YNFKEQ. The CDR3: CASSQVIAAGELFF. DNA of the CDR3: TGTGCCAGCAGCCAAGTCATAGCGGCCGGGGAGCTGTTTTTT.

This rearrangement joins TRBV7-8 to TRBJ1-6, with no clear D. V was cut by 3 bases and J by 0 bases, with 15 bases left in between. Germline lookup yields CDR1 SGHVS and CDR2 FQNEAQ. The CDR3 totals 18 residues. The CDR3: CASSFPAGSSSYNSPLHF. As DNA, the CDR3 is TGTGCCAGCAGCTTCCCGGCAGGTTCTAGCTCCTATAATTCACCCCTCCACTTT.

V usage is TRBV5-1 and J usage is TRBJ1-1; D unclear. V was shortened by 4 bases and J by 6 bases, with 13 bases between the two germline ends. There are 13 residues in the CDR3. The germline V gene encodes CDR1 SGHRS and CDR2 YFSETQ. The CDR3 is CASSPTFVSEAFF. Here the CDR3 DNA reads TGCGCCAGCAGCCCGACGTTTGTCTCTGAAGCTTTCTTT.

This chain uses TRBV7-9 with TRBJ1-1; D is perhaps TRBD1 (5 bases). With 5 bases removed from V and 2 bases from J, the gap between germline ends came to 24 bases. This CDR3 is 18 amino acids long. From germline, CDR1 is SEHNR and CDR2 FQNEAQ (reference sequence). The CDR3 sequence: CASSNLGVFAERNTEAFF. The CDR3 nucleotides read TGTGCCAGCAGCAATTTAGGGGTTTTTGCGGAACGTAACACTGAAGCTTTCTTT.

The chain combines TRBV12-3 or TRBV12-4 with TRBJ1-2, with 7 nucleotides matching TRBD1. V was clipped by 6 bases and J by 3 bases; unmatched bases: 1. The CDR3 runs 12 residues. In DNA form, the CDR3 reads TGTGCCAGCAGCGACAGGGACTATGGCTACACCTTC. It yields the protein CASSDRDYGYTF.